These 11 T cell receptor beta chains came from one sample sequenced in a study of molecular identifiers for immune sequencing clone quantification. TCRdb itself ran the PCR reads through MiXCR, one entry per CDR3 protein. The table has about half a million distinct CDR3 sequences, roughly 24% seen once. Sequencing was carried out using naive CD8+ T cells from blood, with Jurkat cell RNA spiked in. Subset reported: FACS-sorted CD8+CD4-CCR7+CD45RA+ naive T cells. These receptors came from a human donor in good health. Some libraries in this study had Jurkat cell RNA spiked in.

This chain joins TRBV6-2 or TRBV6-3 and TRBJ1-5, with TRBD1 matching over 10 bases. J lost 5 bases, V lost 8 bases, and 12 bases had no gene match. This CDR3 region has 16 residues. Germline V gene lookup returns CDR1 MNHEY and CDR2 SVGEGT. In nucleotides, the CDR3 is TGTGCCAGCGGGACCGGGACAGGGGCCGCGGATCAGCCCCAGCATTTT. Translation: CASGTGTGAADQPQHF.

The rearrangement links TRBV5-5 to TRBJ1-6; 7 bases map to TRBD1. CDR1 and CDR2 from the germline V gene are SGHKS and YYEKEE (reference sequence). The CDR3 sequence is 15 residues long. Trimming took 4 bases from V and 9 from J; bases not matched to a gene: 10. The CDR3 DNA is TGTGCCAGCAGCGACGAGACAGGGATTAGTTCACCCCTCCACTTT. It yields the protein CASSDETGISSPLHF.

Turning to this clonotype: This may be a read error, as it is one base from a much larger clone. V gene TRBV29-1 combines with J gene TRBJ2-7; TRBD1 aligns across 11 bases. Per germline, CDR1 SQVTM and CDR2 ANQGSEA. The CDR3 totals 14 residues. The junction had 11 bases not matched to a gene; V was cut back by 4 bases and J by 9 bases. In nucleotides, the CDR3 is TGCAGCGTTGCACTGGGGACAGGGGGTAACGCGCAGTACTTC. This sequence encodes CSVALGTGGNAQYF.

This clonotype was detected only a few times. V usage is TRBV6-4 and J usage is TRBJ1-1, with D unresolved. There are 13 residues in the CDR3. V was trimmed by 4 bases and J by 3 bases, leaving 9 bases between them. The germline V gene has CDR1 MRHNA and CDR2 SNTAGT. CDR3 sequence (DNA): TGTGCCAGCAGTGTACGTCCGGACACTGAAGCTTTCTTT. The encoded protein is CASSVRPDTEAFF.

The CDR3 nucleotides read TGCGCCAGCAGCCAGGGTACGGGGGATATCAAAGAGACCCAGTACTTC. The encoded protein is CASSQGTGDIKETQYF. The V and J genes are TRBV4-3 and TRBJ2-5; perhaps TRBD2 as D (6 bases). CDR3 length: 16 residues. V was clipped by 3 bases and J by 3 bases, with 17 bases between them. Looked up from germline, CDR1 is LGHNA and CDR2 is YSLEER.

About this clonotype itself: This may arise from a read error, as a much more abundant clone is one base away. Here the CDR3 omits its conserved ending phenylalanine or tryptophan, so a read error is the likely source. This rearrangement joins TRBV30 to TRBJ2-3; unclear D gene. Trimming pared 0 bases from V and 4 bases from J, leaving 5 bases between. The CDR3 consists of 12 residues. Germline V gene lookup returns CDR1 GTSNPN and CDR2 SVGIG (reference sequence). CDR3 sequence reads: CAWSVNPDTQYL. For the CDR3, the DNA is TGTGCCTGGAGTGTAAATCCAGATACGCAGTATCTT.

Details on this clonotype: This may come from a read error, since a much larger clone is one base off. This chain connects TRBV12-3 or TRBV12-4 to TRBJ2-7; TRBD1 or TRBD2 may be the D gene (5 bases each). This CDR3 region has 13 residues. The CDR3 region has the DNA TGTGCCGGCAGACCGGGACCACTTTACGAGCAGTACTTC. Its translation is CAGRPGPLYEQYF.

This clonotype was seen a handful of times. A much larger clonotype is one base distant, so this may be a read error. The chain has TRBV29-1 and TRBJ2-2, with 8 bases matching TRBD2. The CDR3 spans 15 residues. In germline, CDR1 is SQVTM, CDR2 ANQGSEA. The CDR3 spells CSVATSGANIGELFF. DNA for the CDR3: TGCAGCGTCGCTACTAGCGGTGCGAACATCGGGGAGCTGTTTTTT.

This clonotype was seen a handful of times. The chain employs TRBV30 and TRBJ2-7; D possibly corresponds to TRBD1 (5 bases). The ends were cut back, 2 bases at V and 3 bases at J, with 17 bases in the middle. The germline CDR1 and CDR2 sequences are GTSNPN and SVGIG (reference sequence). The CDR3 is 15 amino acids. The DNA for the CDR3 is TGTGCCTGGAGTTATGACAGTTCCCAATACTACGAGCAGTACTTC. Translated, it gives CAWSYDSSQYYEQYF.

As regards this clonotype: The conserved phenylalanine or tryptophan is not found at the CDR3 terminus, so this likely reflects a read error. This CDR3 is CASSFWGRTYNEQFL. CDR3 coding DNA: TGTGCCAGCAGTTTCTGGGGAAGGACTTACAATGAGCAGTTCTTA. The J gene is TRBJ2-1, the V gene TRBV27; a weak D match, TRBD2 (5 bases). V was shortened by 3 bases and J by 4 bases, with 13 bases between the two germline ends. The CDR3 has 15 amino acids. Per the germline V gene, CDR1 is MNHEY and CDR2 is SMNVEV (reference sequence).

About this clonotype: Given a much more abundant clone one base away, this may be a read error. V usage is TRBV9 and J usage is TRBJ2-7, with D unresolved. This CDR3 comprises 14 residues. Germline assignment: CDR1 SGDLS and CDR2 YYNGEE. The CDR3 DNA reads as TGTGCCAGCAGCCTCTCCGGCCGCTCCTACGAGCAGTGCTTC. It yields the protein CASSLSGRSYEQCF.